This TCR beta chain was recovered during a study of shared clonotypes between healthy human individuals. How the authors handled the data: There were no quality scores in the junction-only immunoSEQ sequences, so filtering differed. Using immunoSEQ multiplex PCR, the repertoire was profiled, and TCRdb retains in-frame clones only, with some absent. V and J calls plus clone size are reproduced from that table; the DNA served to infer D and trimming. The sample carries roughly 760,000 clones, 74% recorded once. Germline CDR1 reads SGHAT; CDR2 reads FQNNGV. The V segment lost 5 bases and the J segment 4 bases; nucleotides outside the gene matches: 4. The CDR3 covers 15 residues. The donors, all of them Caucasian adults, lived in Nashville, Tennessee.

Sequencing was performed on memory CD4+ T cells sorted from blood. The subset here: CD45RA-negative fraction. The chain carries TRBV11-2 and TRBJ2-1, with 11 nucleotides matching TRBD2. The TCR originated in a woman younger than 45 in good health. DNA of the CDR3: TGTGCCAGCAGCACTCGGACTAGCGGGTACAATGAGCAGTTCTTC. This encodes CASSTRTSGYNEQFF. The full variable domain, in which reference TRBV11-2 and TRBJ2-1 provide the parts outside the CDR3, is EAGVAQSPRYKIIEKRQSVAFWCNPISGHATLYWYQQILGQGPKLLIQFQNNGVVDDSQLPKDRFSAERLKGVDSTLKIQPAKLEDSAVYLCASSTRTSGYNEQFFGPGTRLTVL.